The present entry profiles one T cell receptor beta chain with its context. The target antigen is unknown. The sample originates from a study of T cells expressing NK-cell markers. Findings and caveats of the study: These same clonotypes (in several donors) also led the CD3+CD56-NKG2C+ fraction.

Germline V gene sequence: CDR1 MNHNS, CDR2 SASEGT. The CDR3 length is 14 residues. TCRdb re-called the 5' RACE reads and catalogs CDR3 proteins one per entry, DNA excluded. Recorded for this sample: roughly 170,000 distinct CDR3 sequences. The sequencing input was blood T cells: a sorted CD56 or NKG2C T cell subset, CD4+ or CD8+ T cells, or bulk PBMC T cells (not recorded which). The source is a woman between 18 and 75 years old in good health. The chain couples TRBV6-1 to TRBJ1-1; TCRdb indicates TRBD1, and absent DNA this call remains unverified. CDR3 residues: CASSEGGTGNEAFF.